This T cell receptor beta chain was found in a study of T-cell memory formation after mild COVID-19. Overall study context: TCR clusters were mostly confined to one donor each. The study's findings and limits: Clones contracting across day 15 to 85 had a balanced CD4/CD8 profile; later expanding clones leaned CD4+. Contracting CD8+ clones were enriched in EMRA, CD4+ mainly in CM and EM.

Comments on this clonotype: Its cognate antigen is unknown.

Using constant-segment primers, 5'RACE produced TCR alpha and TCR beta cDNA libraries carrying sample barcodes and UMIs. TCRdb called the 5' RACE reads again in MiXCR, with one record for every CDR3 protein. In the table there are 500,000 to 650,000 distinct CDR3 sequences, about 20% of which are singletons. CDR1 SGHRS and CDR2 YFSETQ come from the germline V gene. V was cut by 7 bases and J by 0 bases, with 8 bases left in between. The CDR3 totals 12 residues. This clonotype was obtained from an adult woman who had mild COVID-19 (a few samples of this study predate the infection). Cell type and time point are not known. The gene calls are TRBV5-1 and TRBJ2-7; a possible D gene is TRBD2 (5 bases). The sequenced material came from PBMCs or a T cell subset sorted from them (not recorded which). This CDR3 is CASGRDSYEQYF. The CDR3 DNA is TGCGCCAGCGGCCGGGACTCCTACGAGCAGTACTTC.